These 12 T cell receptor beta chains originate from one sample sequenced in a study of graft-versus-host responses after intestinal transplantation. No antigen has been identified for these receptors. The repertoire was sequenced with immunoSEQ multiplex PCR; TCRdb's copy has only in-frame clones and lacks some. Of fewer than 80,000 clones listed, approximately 91% were seen once; the top ten hold about 1.5%. Sample: unstimulated CD8+ T cells sorted from spleen or lymph node cells, taken before transplant. The receptors stem from a human donor who was the organ donor for an intestinal transplant.

The CDR3 nucleotides are TGTGCCTGGAGTGTAGCGGTTTCCGGGGAGCTGTTTTTT. This sequence encodes CAWSVAVSGELFF. This rearrangement joins TRBV30 to TRBJ2-2; D may be TRBD2 (5 bases). The CDR3 extends over 13 amino acids. V lost 0 bases to trimming and J lost 6 bases, with 8 bases between them. Germline CDR1 reads GTSNPN; CDR2 reads SVGIG (reference sequence).

The V gene is TRBV30, the J gene TRBJ1-1; D not certain. V shed 3 bases and J shed 0 bases, with 2 bases lying between them. CDR1 and CDR2 (germline): GTSNPN, SVGIG (reference sequence). This CDR3 contains 11 residues. The CDR3 DNA sequence: TGTGCCTGGAGCGTGAACACTGAAGCTTTCTTT. Its translation is CAWSVNTEAFF.

The chain is built from TRBV6-1 and TRBJ2-3, with TRBD2 identical over 11 bases. CDR3 size: 16 residues. Germline CDR1 reads MNHNS; CDR2 reads SASEGT. J gave up 0 bases and V 3 bases, and 2 bases lay outside the gene matches. In DNA, the CDR3 is TGTGCCAGCAGTGAGGCTAGCGGGGGGAGCACAGATACGCAGTATTTT. Its translation: CASSEASGGSTDTQYF.

The chain uses TRBV28 and TRBJ2-7, with 11 positions matching TRBD2. The CDR3 extends over 14 amino acids. The V gene's germline CDR1 is MDHEN and CDR2 SYDVKM. J gave up 4 bases and V 5 bases, and 4 bases lay outside the gene matches. DNA for the CDR3: TGTGCCAGCAGTCCGGGACTAGCGGCATACGAGCAGTACTTC. It yields the protein CASSPGLAAYEQYF.

This chain uses TRBV11-2 with TRBJ1-1, with D maybe TRBD1 (5 bases). The germline V gene has CDR1 SGHAT and CDR2 FQNNGV. V gave up 1 base and J gave up 5 bases, with 14 bases separating them. The CDR3 is 15 amino acids. The CDR3 loop is CASSLGFGGKTEAFF. The CDR3 nucleotides are TGTGCCAGCAGCTTAGGGTTCGGGGGGAAGACTGAAGCTTTCTTT.

The rearrangement uses TRBV5-6 and TRBJ1-3; 7 bases fit TRBD1. This CDR3 is 14 amino acids long. CDR1 and CDR2 from the germline V gene are SGHDT and YYEEEE. With 0 bases clipped from V and 3 bases from J, the junction kept 0 bases outside the gene matches. The CDR3 coding sequence is TGTGCCAGCAGCTTGGACAGGGGTGGAAACACCATATATTTT. Its protein product is CASSLDRGGNTIYF.

This clone was counted between two and nine times. The rearrangement joins TRBV28 to TRBJ2-5, with a weak D call TRBD2 (6 bases). CDR3 length: 14 residues. V was trimmed by 8 bases and J by 5 bases, leaving 18 bases between them. Germline loops: CDR1 MDHEN, CDR2 SYDVKM. The CDR3 is CASGAPGAVETQYF. Written as DNA, the CDR3 is TGTGCCAGCGGGGCGCCGGGAGCGGTGGAGACCCAGTACTTC. The full variable domain, its missing parts supplied by reference TRBV28 and TRBJ2-5, is DVKVTQSSRYLVKRTGEKVFLECVQDMDHENMFWYRQDPGLGLRLIYFSYDVKMKEKGDIPEGYSVSREKKERFSLILESASTNQTSMYLCASGAPGAVETQYFGPGTRLLVL.

This chain joins TRBV5-1 and TRBJ2-2; D is unclear. CDR1 and CDR2 (germline): SGHRS, YFSETQ. Trimming stripped 7 bases from V and 4 bases from J, with 14 bases between. There are 14 residues in the CDR3. The CDR3 spells CASLAESGTGELFF. As DNA, the CDR3 is TGCGCCAGCCTCGCCGAGTCCGGCACCGGGGAGCTGTTTTTT. The complete variable domain, with remaining parts taken from reference TRBV5-1 and TRBJ2-2, reads KAGVTQTPRYLIKTRGQQVTLSCSPISGHRSVSWYQQTPGQGLQFLFEYFSETQRNKGNFPGRFSGRQFSNSRSEMNVSTLELGDSALYLCASLAESGTGELFFGEGSRLTVL.

A word on this clone: Other DNA sequences in this specimen translate into the identical CDR3. The chain has TRBV5-1 and TRBJ2-1; D is perhaps TRBD1 (5 bases). Trimming cost V 0 bases and J 0 bases, with 7 bases left between them. CDR3 length equals 15 residues. Germline-derived CDR1 and CDR2 are SGHRS and YFSETQ. CDR3 sequence reads: CASSLDRSSYNEQFF. The CDR3 DNA reads as TGCGCCAGCAGCTTGGACAGGAGCTCCTACAATGAGCAGTTCTTC.

This rearrangement joins TRBV10-3 to TRBJ2-7; D may be TRBD2 (6 bases). Germline assignment: CDR1 ENHRY and CDR2 SYGVKD. The CDR3 spans 16 residues. V was pared by 0 bases and J by 2 bases, with 14 bases between. CDR3 in amino acids: CAISESVLLAAYEQYF. The CDR3 region has the DNA TGTGCCATCAGTGAGTCTGTGTTACTAGCAGCCTACGAGCAGTACTTC.

The V call is TRBV29-1, the J call TRBJ2-7, with a possible D match to TRBD1 (5 bases). Trimming took off 3 bases at V and 3 bases at J, with 9 bases between the two ends. There are 12 residues in the CDR3. Germline V gene lookup returns CDR1 SQVTM and CDR2 ANQGSEA. The CDR3 nucleotides read TGCAGCGTTGATACAGGAAACTACGAGCAGTACTTC. Its translation is CSVDTGNYEQYF.

The chain combines TRBV9 with TRBJ2-1; 16 positions match TRBD2. V trimming: 7 bases; J trimming: 9 bases; junction bases outside the gene matches: 10. CDR1 SGDLS and CDR2 YYNGEE come from the germline V gene. The CDR3 spans 16 residues. The CDR3 DNA follows: TGTGCCAGCTCGGGGACTAGCGGGAGGGCCGTCCGTGAGCAGTTCTTC. It is translated as CASSGTSGRAVREQFF.